This T cell receptor (beta chain) was retrieved from a study of response to subunit inactivated influenza vaccine. Study-wide points: There was a suggestion from the authors that each seasonal influenza vaccination recruits few new T cells.

TCRdb fed the RT-PCR reads into MiXCR, producing one record per CDR3 protein. The sample gives 800,000 to 1,000,000 distinct CDR3 sequences, around 20% of which show up once; roughly 10% is in the top ten. Germline assignment: CDR1 MGHRA and CDR2 YSYEKL. J lost 1 base, V lost 4 bases, and 8 bases had no gene match. The CDR3 has 17 amino acids. This clonotype was counted a few times. Its cognate antigen is unknown. Sequenced material: PBMCs from blood, taken 5 days after vaccination. The gene calls are TRBV4-1 and TRBJ2-4; 9 positions agree with TRBD1. This receptor was taken from a middle-aged man who received an inactivated influenza vaccine. The DNA for the CDR3 is TGCGCCAGCAGCCGCCCCCGGGACAGGGAGGCCAAAAACATTCAGTACTTC. The encoded protein is CASSRPRDREAKNIQYF.